This T cell receptor (beta chain) comes out of a study of CD8 T cells in ankylosing spondylitis. CDR1 DFQATT and CDR2 SNEGSKA come from the germline V gene (reference sequence). V gave up 2 bases and J gave up 9 bases, with 2 bases separating them. This CDR3 region has 10 residues. TCRdb re-analysed the 5' RACE reads in MiXCR, keeping a single row per CDR3 protein. This sample has a few hundred thousand distinct CDR3 sequences, with more than 9.5% found just once. Study conclusions and caveats: A TCR beta motif of roughly 8 highly homologous variants appeared characteristic of ankylosing spondylitis blood.

This clonotype was counted between two and nine times. The antigen remains unidentified. This receptor was taken from a male donor with ankylosing spondylitis. What was sequenced was blood, either unsorted or a sorted T cell fraction (not recorded which). The chain carries TRBV20-1 and TRBJ1-6; D gene ambiguous. The CDR3 region has the DNA TGCAGTGCTAGATTTTCACCCCTCCACTTT. It translates to CSARFSPLHF.